The T cell receptor (beta chain) described here comes from a study of graft-versus-host responses after intestinal transplantation. CFSE-labeled responder cells (approximately 200,000) were plated with approximately 200,000 irradiated, violet-dye-labeled stimulator cells. This table comes from immunoSEQ multiplex PCR, and its TCRdb copy is limited to in-frame clones, with some not included. The profile shows roughly 20,000 clones, around 54% of them singletons. Sequenced here: alloreactive CD4+ T cells from a mixed lymphocyte reaction culture, sampled before intestinal transplant. The sample's subset: CFSE-low proliferating T cells sorted from roughly 6-day pre-transplant mixed lymphocyte reaction (GvH or HvG direction). This TCR came from a human patient who received an intestinal transplant.

The chain's CDR3 is CASSSRVDEQYF. The DNA of the CDR3 is TGTGCCAGCAGCTCCCGAGTTGACGAGCAGTACTTC. The chain employs TRBV7-6 and TRBJ2-7; D gene uncertain. Deletions cut 4 bases from V and 5 bases from J, with 9 bases between. Germline V lookup: CDR1 SGHVS, CDR2 FNYEAQ. This CDR3 contains 12 residues.